The 27 T cell receptor beta chains below all came from one sample that was sequenced in a study of beta chain features in type 1 diabetes. Every isolated RNA sample was fully reverse transcribed, so sequencing captured expressed TCRB transcripts. Sequencing was performed with immunoSEQ multiplex PCR; in TCRdb, only in-frame clones are kept and a portion is missing. The sample has around 430,000 clones; approximately 28% are singletons. Sequenced material: naive CD4+ T cells from blood. Receptors were obtained from a young man in good health.

With respect to this clone: Sequence at one end of the junction differs from germline and may be a read error. This chain uses TRBV7-2 with TRBJ2-1; perhaps TRBD2 as D (6 bases). Germline V gives CDR1 SGHTA, CDR2 FQGNSA. CDR3 length: 13 residues. The CDR3 spells CASSVAEYNEQFF. CDR3 coding DNA: TGTGCCAGCAGCGTAGCGGAGTACAATGAGCAGTTCTTC.

The rearrangement uses TRBV29-1 and TRBJ2-5; 12 positions agree with TRBD1. With the DNA end fitting TRBJ2-7 better, the J assignment may be wrong. Germline CDR1 and CDR2: SQVTM and ANQGSEA. The CDR3 runs to 14 residues. CDR3 sequence (DNA): TGCAGCGTGGGACAGGGGGCACCACCCTACGAGCAGTACTTC. It is translated as CSVGQGAPPYEQYF.

The CDR3 sequence is CSVRFAGQTFTDTQYF. In DNA form, the CDR3 reads TGCAGCGTGAGGTTCGCGGGACAGACATTCACAGATACGCAGTATTTT. This chain joins TRBV29-1 and TRBJ2-3; D possibly corresponds to TRBD1 (7 bases). Germline assignment: CDR1 SQVTM and CDR2 ANQGSEA. The ends were cut back, 6 bases at V and 2 bases at J, with 21 bases in the middle. The CDR3 spans 16 residues.

The chain joins TRBV29-1 to TRBJ1-2, with 8 nucleotides matching TRBD1. V trimming: 7 bases; J trimming: 7 bases; junction bases outside the gene matches: 5. CDR1 and CDR2 (germline): SQVTM, ANQGSEA. This CDR3 has 11 residues. CDR3 region: CSGGGTGGYTF. The CDR3 DNA sequence: TGCAGCGGAGGAGGGACAGGTGGCTACACCTTC.

This clone was counted only a few times. The rearrangement uses TRBV9 and TRBJ2-3, with D unresolved. V lost 1 base and J 0 bases, leaving 3 bases between the germline ends. This CDR3 is 13 amino acids long. Germline V lookup: CDR1 SGDLS, CDR2 YYNGEE. The CDR3 DNA sequence: TGTGCCAGCAGCGTAAACAGCACAGATACGCAGTATTTT. Its protein is CASSVNSTDTQYF.

This clone was observed a handful of times. This rearrangement joins TRBV15 to TRBJ2-5; tentatively, D is TRBD1 (5 bases). The CDR3 sequence is 17 residues long. Germline CDR1 LNHNV, CDR2 YYDKDF (reference sequence). V was clipped by 5 bases and J by 2 bases, with 21 bases between them. The CDR3 loop is CATSRLTWTRIQETQYF. The CDR3 nucleotides read TGTGCCACCAGCCGCCTTACGTGGACACGCATTCAAGAGACCCAGTACTTC. The variable domain in full, completed from reference TRBV15 and TRBJ2-5, reads DAMVIQNPRYQVTQFGKPVTLSCSQTLNHNVMYWYQQKSSQAPKLLFHYYDKDFNNEADTPDNFQSRRPNTSFCFLDIRSPGLGDTAMYLCATSRLTWTRIQETQYFGPGTRLLVL.

Notes on this clone: Within the sample, other DNA sequences also encode this same CDR3. The chain couples TRBV4-3 to TRBJ2-1, with TRBD2 matching over 9 bases. With 0 bases clipped from V and 2 bases from J, the junction kept 5 bases outside the gene matches. CDR3 size: 17 residues. The germline CDR1 and CDR2 sequences are LGHNA and YSLEER. The DNA for the CDR3 is TGCGCCAGCAGCCAAGATCTGGCGGGAGGGACCTACAATGAGCAGTTCTTC. This encodes CASSQDLAGGTYNEQFF.

This chain links TRBV7-8 with TRBJ1-5; 11 nucleotides match TRBD1. The germline V gene has CDR1 SGHVS and CDR2 FQNEAQ. CDR3 size: 15 residues. Unmatched junction bases numbered 3, after V lost 5 bases and J lost 3 bases. The CDR3 reads CASSRTGGFNQPQHF. The CDR3 DNA follows: TGTGCCAGCAGCAGGACAGGGGGCTTCAATCAGCCCCAGCATTTT. The variable domain in full, with the rest retrieved from reference TRBV7-8 and TRBJ1-5, is GAGVSQSPRYKVAKRGQDVALRCDPISGHVSLFWYQQALGQGPEFLTYFQNEAQLDKSGLPSDRFFAERPEGSVSTLKIQRTQQEDSAVYLCASSRTGGFNQPQHFGDGTRLSIL.

This clone has more than one count but fewer than ten. The chain joins TRBV7-2 to TRBJ1-2; weak D call: TRBD1 (5 bases). The V gene lost 1 base and the J gene lost 4 bases, with 13 bases spanning the gap. The CDR3 is 15 residues long. Per the germline V gene, CDR1 is SGHTA and CDR2 is FQGNSA. The CDR3 sequence is CASSLGGRAPYGYTF. The CDR3 region has the DNA TGTGCCAGCAGCTTAGGCGGCAGGGCTCCCTATGGCTACACCTTC.

The chain is built from TRBV28 and TRBJ2-2; D may correspond to TRBD1 or TRBD2 (5 bases each). V was cut by 7 bases and J by 4 bases, with 7 bases left in between. CDR3 length equals 12 residues. The germline V gene has CDR1 MDHEN and CDR2 SYDVKM. In DNA form, the CDR3 reads TGTGCCAGCACGGGGACCACCGGGGAGCTGTTTTTT. Its translation is CASTGTTGELFF.

This clone was counted a few times. The rearrangement uses TRBV19 and TRBJ1-5, with TRBD1 as a possible D gene (6 bases). V was shortened by 7 bases and J by 5 bases, with 18 bases between the two germline ends. Looked up from germline, CDR1 is LNHDA and CDR2 is SQIVND (reference sequence). The CDR3 extends over 15 amino acids. The CDR3 coding sequence is TGTGCCAGTACCTTGAGGGGGGGGCGATATCAGCCCCAGCATTTT. It encodes CASTLRGGRYQPQHF. Full variable domain (outside the CDR3, taken from reference TRBV19 and TRBJ1-5): DGGITQSPKYLFRKEGQNVTLSCEQNLNHDAMYWYRQDPGQGLRLIYYSQIVNDFQKGDIAEGYSVSREKKESFPLTVTSAQKNPTAFYLCASTLRGGRYQPQHFGDGTRLSIL.

This clone was seen more than once but under ten times. A junction end diverges from the germline sequence, so it may reflect a read error. The chain uses TRBV28 and TRBJ2-1; D unresolved. Germline lookup yields CDR1 MDHEN and CDR2 SYDVKM. The CDR3 is 13 residues long. CDR3 in DNA: TGTGCCAGCGGTTTCGGCCTATCCAGGGAGCAGTTCTTC. As protein: CASGFGLSREQFF.

The chain combines TRBV18 with TRBJ2-7, with no clear D. Germline V gene sequence: CDR1 KGHSH, CDR2 LQKENI. Trimming removed 3 bases at V and 0 bases at J, with 15 bases between. There are 16 residues in the CDR3. CDR3 in amino acids: CASSPNIGSGSYEQYF. The CDR3 DNA reads as TGTGCCAGCTCACCTAACATCGGTTCGGGCTCCTACGAGCAGTACTTC. The full variable domain, rest sourced from reference TRBV18 and TRBJ2-7, is NAGVMQNPRHLVRRRGQEARLRCSPMKGHSHVYWYRQLPEEGLKFMVYLQKENIIDESGMPKERFSAEFPKEGPSILRIQQVVRGDSAAYFCASSPNIGSGSYEQYFGPGTRLTVT.

This chain joins TRBV7-2 and TRBJ2-3, with D perhaps matching TRBD2 (5 bases). Trimming left V 2 bases short and J 4 bases short, with 13 bases between. The CDR3 runs to 15 residues. CDR1 is SGHTA and CDR2 is FQGNSA in the germline V gene. The CDR3 reads CASSLTPLAADTQYF. CDR3 in DNA: TGTGCCAGCAGCTTAACCCCCCTAGCAGCAGATACGCAGTATTTT.

V usage is TRBV5-1 and J usage is TRBJ2-3; tentative D call: TRBD1 (5 bases). The V gene lost 4 bases and the J gene lost 4 bases, with 13 bases spanning the gap. CDR1 and CDR2 (germline): SGHRS, YFSETQ. This CDR3 region has 14 residues. The chain's CDR3 is CASSRLTVADTQYF. Written as DNA, the CDR3 is TGCGCCAGCAGCCGCTTGACAGTTGCAGATACGCAGTATTTT.

J is TRBJ2-7 and V is TRBV6-6, with 7 bases that match TRBD1. This CDR3 has 13 residues. Germline CDR1 MNHNY, CDR2 SVGAGI (reference sequence). V trimming: 5 bases; J trimming: 4 bases; junction bases outside the gene matches: 5. The CDR3 sequence: CASSPIRGYEQYF. Written as DNA, the CDR3 is TGTGCCAGCAGTCCCATCAGGGGGTACGAGCAGTACTTC.

The V call is TRBV30, the J call TRBJ2-5, with 8 bases fitting TRBD2. V gave up 2 bases and J gave up 4 bases; unmatched junction bases: 6. The germline V gene has CDR1 GTSNPN and CDR2 SVGIG (reference sequence). CDR3 length: 14 residues. CDR3 sequence: CAWSTNSGTETQYF. DNA of the CDR3: TGTGCCTGGAGTACAAATAGCGGGACAGAGACCCAGTACTTC.

This clone was counted only a few times. CDR3 amino acids: CSVEDTGQGPGELFF. The CDR3 DNA reads TGCAGCGTTGAAGATACGGGACAGGGACCCGGGGAGCTGTTTTTT. The rearrangement joins TRBV29-1 to TRBJ2-2, with 9 bases fitting TRBD1. Germline V lookup: CDR1 SQVTM, CDR2 ANQGSEA. CDR3 length: 15 residues. V was clipped by 0 bases and J by 6 bases; unmatched bases: 5.

This chain uses TRBV30 with TRBJ1-5; TRBD1 aligns across 7 bases. Germline V gene lookup returns CDR1 GTSNPN and CDR2 SVGIG (reference sequence). The CDR3 totals 13 residues. V gave up 0 bases and J gave up 7 bases; unmatched junction bases: 3. For the CDR3, the DNA is TGTGCCTGGAGTGTGACAGGGCAACAGCCCCAGCATTTT. It is translated as CAWSVTGQQPQHF.

V gene TRBV30 combines with J gene TRBJ1-1; D is perhaps TRBD1 (5 bases). Germline V gives CDR1 GTSNPN, CDR2 SVGIG (reference sequence). This CDR3 has 17 residues. V dropped 0 bases and J dropped 1 base, with 18 bases sitting between them. In nucleotides, the CDR3 is TGTGCCTGGAGTGTACCGGGCAGGGTGATTGGGAACACTGAAGCTTTCTTT. Translated, it gives CAWSVPGRVIGNTEAFF.

This chain uses TRBV7-6 with TRBJ2-7, with a weak D call TRBD1 (5 bases). Germline CDR1 and CDR2: SGHVS and FNYEAQ. This CDR3 has 13 amino acids. V dropped 3 bases and J dropped 7 bases, with 13 bases sitting between them. CDR3 in DNA: TGTGCCAGCAGCTTTTCGCAGGGCGGAGAGCAGTACTTC. It encodes CASSFSQGGEQYF. The full variable domain, completed using reference TRBV7-6 and TRBJ2-7, is GAGVSQSPRYKVTKRGQDVALRCDPISGHVSLYWYRQALGQGPEFLTYFNYEAQQDKSGLPNDRFSAERPEGSISTLTIQRTEQRDSAMYRCASSFSQGGEQYFGPGTRLTVT.

The chain links TRBV30 to TRBJ2-7; D not resolved. The V end lost 4 bases, the J end lost 2 bases, and 12 bases lay between the germline ends. Germline V gene sequence: CDR1 GTSNPN, CDR2 SVGIG (reference sequence). The CDR3 length is 13 residues. The CDR3 coding sequence is TGTGCCTGGACCCTCAGGCAGACCTACGAGCAGTACTTC. Translated, it gives CAWTLRQTYEQYF.

The chain links TRBV18 to TRBJ1-1; 9 bases map to TRBD1. There are 14 residues in the CDR3. Germline V gene data show CDR1 as KGHSH and CDR2 as LQKENI. V shed 2 bases, J shed 5 bases, and the junction held 3 bases outside the gene matches. As DNA, the CDR3 is TGTGCCAGCTCACCAAGGACAGGGGTTACTGAAGCTTTCTTT. Residues: CASSPRTGVTEAFF.

V gene TRBV18 combines with J gene TRBJ2-3; D may be TRBD1 or TRBD2 (6 bases each). The V end was cut by 3 bases, the J end by 5 bases, with 12 bases between. The CDR3 is made up of 14 amino acids. Germline-derived CDR1 and CDR2 are KGHSH and LQKENI. The CDR3: CASSPSGALDTQYF. For the CDR3, the DNA is TGTGCCAGCTCACCGTCGGGGGCACTAGATACGCAGTATTTT. Using reference TRBV18 and TRBJ2-3 for the parts outside the CDR3, the full variable domain is NAGVMQNPRHLVRRRGQEARLRCSPMKGHSHVYWYRQLPEEGLKFMVYLQKENIIDESGMPKERFSAEFPKEGPSILRIQQVVRGDSAAYFCASSPSGALDTQYFGPGTRLTVL.

The chain employs TRBV5-6 and TRBJ1-5; D remains ambiguous. CDR1 and CDR2 (germline): SGHDT, YYEEEE. V was clipped by 2 bases and J by 4 bases, with 4 bases between them. The CDR3 is made up of 12 amino acids. CDR3 DNA sequence: TGTGCCAGCAGCTTCTATAATCAGCCCCAGCATTTT. Its translation is CASSFYNQPQHF.

This clone was observed a handful of times. J is TRBJ2-7 and V is TRBV30, with D hard to call. The length of the CDR3 is 14 residues. Germline V gene data show CDR1 as GTSNPN and CDR2 as SVGIG (reference sequence). Trimming left V 3 bases short and J 2 bases short, with 14 bases between. DNA for the CDR3: TGTGCCTGGAGCGGCACACTTGGTACCTACGAGCAGTACTTC. Translating it yields CAWSGTLGTYEQYF. The variable domain in full, with the rest retrieved from reference TRBV30 and TRBJ2-7, is SQTIHQWPATLVQPVGSPLSLECTVEGTSNPNLYWYRQAAGRGLQLLFYSVGIGQISSEVPQNLSASRPQDRQFILSSKKLLLSDSGFYLCAWSGTLGTYEQYFGPGTRLTVT.

For the CDR3, the DNA is TGTGCCACCAGCTCGGGCCCTGAAGCTTTCTTT. Its translation: CATSSGPEAFF. This chain connects TRBV15 to TRBJ1-1, with unresolved D. Germline loops: CDR1 LNHNV, CDR2 YYDKDF (reference sequence). The CDR3 extends over 11 amino acids. The V end lost 5 bases, the J end lost 6 bases, and 7 bases lay between the germline ends.